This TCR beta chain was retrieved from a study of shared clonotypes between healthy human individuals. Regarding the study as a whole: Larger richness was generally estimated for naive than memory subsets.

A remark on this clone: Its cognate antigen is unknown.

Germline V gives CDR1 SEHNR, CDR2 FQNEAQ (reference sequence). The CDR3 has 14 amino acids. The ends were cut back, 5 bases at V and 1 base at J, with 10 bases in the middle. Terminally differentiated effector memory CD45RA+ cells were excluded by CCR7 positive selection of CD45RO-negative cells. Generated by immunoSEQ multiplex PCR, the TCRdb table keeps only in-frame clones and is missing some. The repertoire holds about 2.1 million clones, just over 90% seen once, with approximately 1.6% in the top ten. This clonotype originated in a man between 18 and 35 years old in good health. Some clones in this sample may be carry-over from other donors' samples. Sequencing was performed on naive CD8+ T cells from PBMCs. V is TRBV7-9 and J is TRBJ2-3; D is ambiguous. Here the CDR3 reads CASSRVFGTDTQYF. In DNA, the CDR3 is TGTGCCAGCAGCCGGGTATTTGGCACAGATACGCAGTATTTT.